This TCR beta chain was obtained from a study of cytotoxic CD8 clonotypes in ibrutinib-treated CLL (dated by TCRdb to about 2021). Study-level background: The cohort was composed of approximately 11 relapsed/refractory and about 15 treatment-naive patients; IGHV unmutated status was identified in 17 to 18 patients. Partial responses were observed in 24 patients and complete responses in 2; after a median follow-up of around 68 months, remission was maintained in approximately 14 patients and progression was observed in approximately twelve. Of the roughly 86 people in the trial, about two dozen had longitudinal samples available. On average, each sample had roughly 250,000 productive templates and more than 85,000 productive rearrangements. Every sample from remission and from progressive disease was obtained while the patients were still on ibrutinib. Cryopreserved peripheral blood mononuclear cells were obtained prior to treatment, at the time of response, and at either disease progression or sustained remission. The response samples were drawn at a median of 12 months into treatment, with a range of roughly 6 to 36 months. Points the paper makes about the study in general: An increase in clonality was observed at ibrutinib response, with clonality remaining stable during sustained remission and falling back toward baseline at progression. Sustained-remission and progressing patients did not have matched sampling times, and lymph node repertoires were not examined. Public clonotypes were found to be uncommon and were observed to contract or remain stable during treatment; the increase in clonality was shown to reflect expansion of private clonotypes at ibrutinib response. At baseline, clonality was higher than in age-matched healthy donors and showed a strong correlation with circulating CD8+ T-cell counts.

Read against the paper, the sample's time point label means: roughly 2 years on ibrutinib. For TCR beta library preparation, roughly 2 micrograms of genomic DNA were extracted from the cryopreserved PBMCs. Longitudinal blood samples from CLL patients on ibrutinib monotherapy were analyzed using high-throughput TCR beta sequencing. Patients were enrolled in a phase 2 open-label single-center ibrutinib monotherapy trial. At the junction V is shortened by 1 base and J by 1 base; bases outside the gene matches: 0. As encoded in the germline V gene, CDR1 is LGHNA while CDR2 is YSLEER. The CDR3 covers 15 residues, taking in both the cysteine and the phenylalanine. Just the 45-base CDR3 DNA is kept, in frame starting at base 1. On a MiSeq, deep resolution sequencing aimed for a depth between 1 in 1 million and 1 in 200,000 T cells, with each clonotype covered approximately 10x on average. TCR beta libraries were generated with the immunoSEQ hsTCRB Kit. As for the authors' bioinformatics: Data were analyzed with ImmunoSEQ Data Assistant and ImmunoSEQ Analyzer, with V, D and J genes assigned per IMGT definitions. Clonality, with values ranging from 0 to 1, was calculated as one minus the normalized Shannon entropy of productive rearrangement frequencies. Only overrepresented clonotypes making up at least 0.05% of each patient's repertoire were included in the public clonotype analysis. Repertoires from approximately 13 age-matched healthy donors in immuneACCESS were used as clonality controls. This immuneACCESS table, as held by TCRdb, lists in-frame sequences with V and J called but not all clones. Of the missing ones, under half trace to an unresolved V gene in checked studies; the others have no known cause. D and trimming were read from the DNA, whereas the V and J calls and clone size are those reported in that table. The sample includes under 200,000 clones, with under 90% observed a single time. 3.5% to 5.5% of the sample belongs to the ten largest clones.

This clone was recorded a few times. This clone's antigen is unknown. No quality values exist for individual bases; no much larger clone is one base distant. Here the sequenced sample was PBMCs, taken after 24 months of ibrutinib treatment. The chain is made from TRBV4-3 and TRBJ1-4; TRBD1 lines up with 7 middle nucleotides. The TCR was taken from a human donor with chronic lymphocytic leukemia. The bases read TGCGCCAGCAGCCAAGGACAGGGAACTAATGAAAAACTGTTTTTT. It is translated as CASSQGQGTNEKLFF.